This TCR beta chain comes out of a study of T cells in Graves' hyperthyroidism and ophthalmopathy. RNA transcripts gave rise to amplified TCR beta CDR3 regions. HTBI primers were the set used in a first-round RT-PCR of the TCR CDR3. TCRdb re-analysed the multiplex PCR reads in MiXCR, keeping a single row per CDR3 protein. The sample has over 250,000 distinct CDR3 sequences; around 15% are singletons. Germline CDR1 is SGHRS and CDR2 is YFSETQ. This CDR3 region has 14 residues. Deletions cut 4 bases from V and 5 bases from J, with 15 bases between. This clonotype was seen at least ten times. The sample consisted of blood. This TCR was recovered from a woman between 40 and 55 years old with Graves' ophthalmopathy. The chain has TRBV5-1 and TRBJ1-1; D gene uncertain. This CDR3 reads CASSRGLERTEAFF. The CDR3 DNA reads TGCGCCAGCAGCCGTGGTTTGGAGAGGACTGAAGCTTTCTTT.